This T cell receptor beta chain is from a study of blood T cell repertoires in COVID-19. The cohort comprised adults aged about 18 to 90 years residing in about two dozen US areas. In the source study's methods: Scientists estimated how many nucleated cells there were by amplifying reference gene primers. Here immunoSEQ multiplex PCR was the method, and the copy in TCRdb shows in-frame clones only, minus some. That table supplies the V and J calls and clone size; D and trimming were determined from the DNA. The sample has approximately 470,000 clones; about 85% are singletons. The sequence came from a woman aged 18 to 35 who had recovered from COVID-19. Source material: PBMCs or T cells enriched from blood (not recorded which).

The CDR3 region is CASSKATGLHNSPLHF. CDR3 sequence (DNA): TGTGCCAGTAGTAAGGCGACAGGCCTCCATAATTCACCCCTCCACTTT. V usage is TRBV19 and J usage is TRBJ1-6; perhaps TRBD1 as D (6 bases). CDR3 length: 16 residues. V was cut by 4 bases and J by 5 bases, with 15 bases left in between. CDR1 and CDR2 (germline): LNHDA, SQIVND (reference sequence).